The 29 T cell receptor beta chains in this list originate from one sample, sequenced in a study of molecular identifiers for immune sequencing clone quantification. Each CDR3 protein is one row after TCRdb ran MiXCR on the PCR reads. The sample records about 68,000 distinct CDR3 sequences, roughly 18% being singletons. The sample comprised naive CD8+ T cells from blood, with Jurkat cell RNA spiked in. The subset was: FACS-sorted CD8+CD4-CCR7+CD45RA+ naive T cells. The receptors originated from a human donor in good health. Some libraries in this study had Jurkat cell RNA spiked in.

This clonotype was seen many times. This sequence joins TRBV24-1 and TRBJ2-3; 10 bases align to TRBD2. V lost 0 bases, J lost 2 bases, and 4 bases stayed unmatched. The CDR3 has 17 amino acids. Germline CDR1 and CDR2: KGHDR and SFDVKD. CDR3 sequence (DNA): TGTGCCACCAGTGATTTGTGGACTAGCGGATTCACAGATACGCAGTATTTT. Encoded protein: CATSDLWTSGFTDTQYF.

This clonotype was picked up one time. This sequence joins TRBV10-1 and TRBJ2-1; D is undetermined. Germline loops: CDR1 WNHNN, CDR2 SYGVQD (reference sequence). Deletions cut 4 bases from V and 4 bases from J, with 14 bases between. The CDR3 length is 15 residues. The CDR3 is CASSAGRLGYNEQFF. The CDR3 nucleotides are TGCGCCAGCAGTGCGGGCAGACTTGGGTACAATGAGCAGTTCTTC.

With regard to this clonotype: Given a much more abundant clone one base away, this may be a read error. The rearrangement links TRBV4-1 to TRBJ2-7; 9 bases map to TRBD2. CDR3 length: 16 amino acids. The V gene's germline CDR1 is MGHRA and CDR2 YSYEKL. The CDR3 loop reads CAGSHGLAGSSYEQYF. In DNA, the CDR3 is TGCGCCGGCAGCCATGGCCTAGCGGGGAGTTCCTACGAGCAGTACTTC.

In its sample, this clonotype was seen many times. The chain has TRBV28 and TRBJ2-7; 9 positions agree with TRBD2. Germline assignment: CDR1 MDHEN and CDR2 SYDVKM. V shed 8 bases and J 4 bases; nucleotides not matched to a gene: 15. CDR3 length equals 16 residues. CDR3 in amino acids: CASCRPSGTSCYEQYF. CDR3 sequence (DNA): TGTGCCAGCTGCCGGCCCTCCGGGACTAGCTGTTACGAGCAGTACTTC. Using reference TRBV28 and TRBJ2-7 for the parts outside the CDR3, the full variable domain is DVKVTQSSRYLVKRTGEKVFLECVQDMDHENMFWYRQDPGLGLRLIYFSYDVKMKEKGDIPEGYSVSREKKERFSLILESASTNQTSMYLCASCRPSGTSCYEQYFGPGTRLTVT.

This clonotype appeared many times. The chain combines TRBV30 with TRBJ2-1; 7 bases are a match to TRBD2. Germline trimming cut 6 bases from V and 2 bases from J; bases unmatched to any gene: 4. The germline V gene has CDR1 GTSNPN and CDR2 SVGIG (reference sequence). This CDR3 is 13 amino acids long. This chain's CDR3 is CACREEAYNEQFF. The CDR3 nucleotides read TGTGCCTGTCGGGAGGAGGCCTACAATGAGCAGTTCTTC.

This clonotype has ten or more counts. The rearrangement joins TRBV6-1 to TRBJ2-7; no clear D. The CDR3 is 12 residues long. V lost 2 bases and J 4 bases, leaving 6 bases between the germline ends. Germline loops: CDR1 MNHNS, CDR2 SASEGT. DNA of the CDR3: TGTGCCAGCAGTGAATGGCAGTACGAGCAGTACTTC. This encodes CASSEWQYEQYF.

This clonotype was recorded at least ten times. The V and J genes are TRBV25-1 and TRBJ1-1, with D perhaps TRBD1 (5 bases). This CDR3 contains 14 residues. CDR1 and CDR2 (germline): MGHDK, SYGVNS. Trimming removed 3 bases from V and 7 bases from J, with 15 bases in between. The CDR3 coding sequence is TGTGCCAGCAGTGACCATGGGGCGACAGTTGAAGCTTTCTTT. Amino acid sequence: CASSDHGATVEAFF. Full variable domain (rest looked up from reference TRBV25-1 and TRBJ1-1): EADIYQTPRYLVIGTGKKITLECSQTMGHDKMYWYQQDPGMELHLIHYSYGVNSTEKGDLSSESTVSRIRTEHFPLTLESARPSHTSQYLCASSDHGATVEAFFGQGTRLTVV.

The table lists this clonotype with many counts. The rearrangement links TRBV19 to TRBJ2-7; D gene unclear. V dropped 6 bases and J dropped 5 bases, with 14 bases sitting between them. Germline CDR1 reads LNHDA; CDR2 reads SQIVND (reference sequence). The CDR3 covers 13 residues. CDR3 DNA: TGTGCCAGTAGCTGGTCGATCGGTGACGAGCAGTACTTC. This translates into CASSWSIGDEQYF.

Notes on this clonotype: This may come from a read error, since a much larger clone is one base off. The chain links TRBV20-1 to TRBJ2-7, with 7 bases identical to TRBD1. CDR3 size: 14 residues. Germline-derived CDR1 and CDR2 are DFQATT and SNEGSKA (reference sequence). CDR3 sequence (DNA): TGCAGTGCCAGAGAAGACAGGGCCACCTACGAGCAGAACTTC. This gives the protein CSAREDRATYEQNF.

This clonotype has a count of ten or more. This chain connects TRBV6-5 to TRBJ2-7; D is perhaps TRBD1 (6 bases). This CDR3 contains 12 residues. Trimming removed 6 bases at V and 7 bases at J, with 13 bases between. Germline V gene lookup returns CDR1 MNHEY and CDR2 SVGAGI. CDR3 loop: CASRTGSGEQYF. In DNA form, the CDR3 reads TGTGCCAGCAGAACAGGGTCGGGGGAGCAGTACTTC.

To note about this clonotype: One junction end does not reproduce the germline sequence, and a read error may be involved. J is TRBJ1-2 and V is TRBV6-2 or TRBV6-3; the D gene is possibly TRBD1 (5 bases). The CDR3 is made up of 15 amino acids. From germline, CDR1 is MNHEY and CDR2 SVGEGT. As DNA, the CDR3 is TGTGCCAGCAGGGCCTGGGCAGGGCTGGACTATGGCTACATCTTC. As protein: CASRAWAGLDYGYIF.

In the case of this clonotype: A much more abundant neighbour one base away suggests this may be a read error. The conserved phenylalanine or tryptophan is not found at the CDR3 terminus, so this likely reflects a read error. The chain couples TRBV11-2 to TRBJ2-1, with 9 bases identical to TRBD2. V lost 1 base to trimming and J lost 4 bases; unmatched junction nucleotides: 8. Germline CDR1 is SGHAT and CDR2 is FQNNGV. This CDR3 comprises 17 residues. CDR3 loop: CASSLGMTSGVYNEQFL. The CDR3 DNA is TGTGCCAGCAGCTTAGGGATGACTAGCGGAGTGTACAATGAGCAGTTCCTC.

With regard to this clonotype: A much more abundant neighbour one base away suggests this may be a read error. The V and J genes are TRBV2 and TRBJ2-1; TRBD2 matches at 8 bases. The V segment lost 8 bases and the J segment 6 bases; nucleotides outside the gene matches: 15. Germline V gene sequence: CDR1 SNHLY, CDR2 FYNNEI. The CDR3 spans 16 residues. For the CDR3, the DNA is TGTGCCAGCTTCAGCCCATCGGCGGGAGGAGGCAATGAGCAGTTCTTC. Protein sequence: CASFSPSAGGGNEQFF.

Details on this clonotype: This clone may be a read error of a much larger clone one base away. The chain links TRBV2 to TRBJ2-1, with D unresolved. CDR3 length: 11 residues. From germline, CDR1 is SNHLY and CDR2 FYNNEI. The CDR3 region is CSPGSYNEQFF. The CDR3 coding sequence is TGTTCTCCTGGGTCCTACAATGAGCAGTTCTTC.

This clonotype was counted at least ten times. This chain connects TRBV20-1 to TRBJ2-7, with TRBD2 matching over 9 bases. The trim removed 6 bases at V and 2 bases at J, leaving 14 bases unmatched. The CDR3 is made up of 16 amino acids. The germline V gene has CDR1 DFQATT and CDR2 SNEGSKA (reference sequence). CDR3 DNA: TGCAGTGCGCTACCCCCGACTAGCGGAACGACCTACGAGCAGTACTTC. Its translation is CSALPPTSGTTYEQYF.

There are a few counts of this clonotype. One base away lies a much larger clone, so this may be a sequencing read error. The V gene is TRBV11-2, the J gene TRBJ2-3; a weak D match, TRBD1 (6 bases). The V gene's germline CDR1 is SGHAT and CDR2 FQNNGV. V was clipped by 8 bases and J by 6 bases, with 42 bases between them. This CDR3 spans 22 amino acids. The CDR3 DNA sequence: TGTGCCAGCGGCTCATGGCCTGATTGGGACAAACCAACCTCGACTCCCAGCGATACGCAGTATTTT. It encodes CASGSWPDWDKPTSTPSDTQYF.

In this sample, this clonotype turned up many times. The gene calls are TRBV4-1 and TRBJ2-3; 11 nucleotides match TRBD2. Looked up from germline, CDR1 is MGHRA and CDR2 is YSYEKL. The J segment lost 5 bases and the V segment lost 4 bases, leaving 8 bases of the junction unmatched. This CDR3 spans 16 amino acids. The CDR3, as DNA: TGCGCCAGCAGCCCAACCATCGGACTAGCGGGAGATACGCAGTATTTT. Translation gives CASSPTIGLAGDTQYF.

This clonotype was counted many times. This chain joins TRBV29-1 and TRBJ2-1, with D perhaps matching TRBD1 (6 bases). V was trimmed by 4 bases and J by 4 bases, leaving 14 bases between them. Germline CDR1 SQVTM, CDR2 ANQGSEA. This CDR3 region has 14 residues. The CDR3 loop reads CSVGLKGEYNEQFF. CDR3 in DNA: TGCAGCGTTGGATTGAAGGGGGAGTACAATGAGCAGTTCTTC.

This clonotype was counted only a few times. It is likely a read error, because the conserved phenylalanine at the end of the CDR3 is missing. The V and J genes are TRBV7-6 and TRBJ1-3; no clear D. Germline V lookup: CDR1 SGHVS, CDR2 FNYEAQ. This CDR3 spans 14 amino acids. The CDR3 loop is CACSPALPGNTIYL. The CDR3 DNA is TGTGCCTGCAGCCCAGCGCTCCCTGGAAACACCATATATCTT.

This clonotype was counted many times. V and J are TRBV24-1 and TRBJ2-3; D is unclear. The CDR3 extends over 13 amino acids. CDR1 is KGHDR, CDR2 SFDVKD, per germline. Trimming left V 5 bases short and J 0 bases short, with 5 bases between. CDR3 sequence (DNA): TGTGCCACCAGTGGGGTCAGCACAGATACGCAGTATTTT. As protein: CATSGVSTDTQYF.

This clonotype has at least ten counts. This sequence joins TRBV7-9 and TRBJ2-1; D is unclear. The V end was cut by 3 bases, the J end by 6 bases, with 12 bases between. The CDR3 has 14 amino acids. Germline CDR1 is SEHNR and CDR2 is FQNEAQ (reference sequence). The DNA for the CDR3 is TGTGCCAGCAGCTTCCCTCGTTTCCCCAATGAGCAGTTCTTC. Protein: CASSFPRFPNEQFF. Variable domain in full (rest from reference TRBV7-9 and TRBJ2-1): DTGVSQNPRHKITKRGQNVTFRCDPISEHNRLYWYRQTLGQGPEFLTYFQNEAQLEKSRLLSDRFSAERPKGSFSTLEIQRTEQGDSAMYLCASSFPRFPNEQFFGPGTRLTVL.

CDR3 region: CASSPGQGLHQETQYF. The CDR3 DNA follows: TGTGCCAGCAGCCCGGGACAGGGACTACACCAAGAGACCCAGTACTTC. The chain employs TRBV3-1 and TRBJ2-5, with 9 bases aligning to TRBD1. The V and J ends lost 4 bases and 0 bases, in that order; junction bases with no gene match: 6. Germline-derived CDR1 and CDR2 are LGHDT and YNNKEL (reference sequence). The CDR3 spans 16 residues.

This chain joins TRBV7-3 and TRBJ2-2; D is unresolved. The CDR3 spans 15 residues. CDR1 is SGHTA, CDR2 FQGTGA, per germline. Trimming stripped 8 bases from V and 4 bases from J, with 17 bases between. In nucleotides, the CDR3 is TGTGCCAGCTTTGAGGTTGTTGTCTGCACCGGGGAGCTGTTTTTT. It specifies CASFEVVVCTGELFF.

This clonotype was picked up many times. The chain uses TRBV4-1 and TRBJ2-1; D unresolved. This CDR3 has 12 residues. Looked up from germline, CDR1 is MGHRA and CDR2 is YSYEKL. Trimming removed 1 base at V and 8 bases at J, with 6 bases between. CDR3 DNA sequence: TGCGCCAGCAGCCAAGGTAGGGATGAGCAGTTCTTC. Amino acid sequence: CASSQGRDEQFF.

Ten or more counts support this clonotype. The CDR3 sequence is CSARVSDKNIQYF. The CDR3 DNA follows: TGCAGTGCTAGAGTAAGCGACAAAAACATTCAGTACTTC. This chain links TRBV20-1 with TRBJ2-4; D remains ambiguous. The CDR3 runs to 13 residues. V gave up 1 base and J gave up 3 bases, with 7 bases separating them. Germline V gene sequence: CDR1 DFQATT, CDR2 SNEGSKA (reference sequence).

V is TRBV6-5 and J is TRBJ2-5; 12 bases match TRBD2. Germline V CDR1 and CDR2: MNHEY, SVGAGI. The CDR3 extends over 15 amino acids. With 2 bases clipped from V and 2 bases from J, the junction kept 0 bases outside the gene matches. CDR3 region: CASSYGTSGQETQYF. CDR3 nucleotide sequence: TGTGCCAGCAGTTACGGGACTAGCGGGCAAGAGACCCAGTACTTC.

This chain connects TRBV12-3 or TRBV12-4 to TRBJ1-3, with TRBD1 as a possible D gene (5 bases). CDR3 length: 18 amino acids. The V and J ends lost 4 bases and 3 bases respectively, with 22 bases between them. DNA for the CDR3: TGTGCCAGCAGTTCCTCCCTCCCGGGGGAAGGGCTTGGAAACACCATATATTTT. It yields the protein CASSSSLPGEGLGNTIYF.

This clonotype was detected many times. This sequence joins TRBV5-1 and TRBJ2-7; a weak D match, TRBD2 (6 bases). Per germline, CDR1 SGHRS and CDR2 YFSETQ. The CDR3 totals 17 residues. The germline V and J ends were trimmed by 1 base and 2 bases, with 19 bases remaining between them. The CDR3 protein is CASSLYGRVAATYEQYF. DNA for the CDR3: TGCGCCAGCAGCTTGTATGGTCGGGTAGCGGCAACCTACGAGCAGTACTTC.

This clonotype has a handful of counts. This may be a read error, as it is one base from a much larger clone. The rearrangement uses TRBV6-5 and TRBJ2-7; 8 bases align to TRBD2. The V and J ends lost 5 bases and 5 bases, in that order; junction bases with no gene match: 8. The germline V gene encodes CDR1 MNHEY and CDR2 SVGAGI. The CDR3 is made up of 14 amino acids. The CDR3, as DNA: TGTGCCAGCAGTCAGGGACTAGTGACCCACGAGCAGTACTTC. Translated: CASSQGLVTHEQYF.